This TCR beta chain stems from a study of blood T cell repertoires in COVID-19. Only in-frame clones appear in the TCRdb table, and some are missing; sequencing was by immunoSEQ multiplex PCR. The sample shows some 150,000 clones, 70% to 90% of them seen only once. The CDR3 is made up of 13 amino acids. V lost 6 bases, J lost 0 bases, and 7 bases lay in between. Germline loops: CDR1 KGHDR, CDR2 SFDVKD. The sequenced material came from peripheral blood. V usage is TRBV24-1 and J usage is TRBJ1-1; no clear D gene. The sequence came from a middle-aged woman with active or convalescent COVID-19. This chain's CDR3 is CATSSTVNTEAFF. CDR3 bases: TGTGCCACCAGTAGCACGGTGAACACTGAAGCTTTCTTT.